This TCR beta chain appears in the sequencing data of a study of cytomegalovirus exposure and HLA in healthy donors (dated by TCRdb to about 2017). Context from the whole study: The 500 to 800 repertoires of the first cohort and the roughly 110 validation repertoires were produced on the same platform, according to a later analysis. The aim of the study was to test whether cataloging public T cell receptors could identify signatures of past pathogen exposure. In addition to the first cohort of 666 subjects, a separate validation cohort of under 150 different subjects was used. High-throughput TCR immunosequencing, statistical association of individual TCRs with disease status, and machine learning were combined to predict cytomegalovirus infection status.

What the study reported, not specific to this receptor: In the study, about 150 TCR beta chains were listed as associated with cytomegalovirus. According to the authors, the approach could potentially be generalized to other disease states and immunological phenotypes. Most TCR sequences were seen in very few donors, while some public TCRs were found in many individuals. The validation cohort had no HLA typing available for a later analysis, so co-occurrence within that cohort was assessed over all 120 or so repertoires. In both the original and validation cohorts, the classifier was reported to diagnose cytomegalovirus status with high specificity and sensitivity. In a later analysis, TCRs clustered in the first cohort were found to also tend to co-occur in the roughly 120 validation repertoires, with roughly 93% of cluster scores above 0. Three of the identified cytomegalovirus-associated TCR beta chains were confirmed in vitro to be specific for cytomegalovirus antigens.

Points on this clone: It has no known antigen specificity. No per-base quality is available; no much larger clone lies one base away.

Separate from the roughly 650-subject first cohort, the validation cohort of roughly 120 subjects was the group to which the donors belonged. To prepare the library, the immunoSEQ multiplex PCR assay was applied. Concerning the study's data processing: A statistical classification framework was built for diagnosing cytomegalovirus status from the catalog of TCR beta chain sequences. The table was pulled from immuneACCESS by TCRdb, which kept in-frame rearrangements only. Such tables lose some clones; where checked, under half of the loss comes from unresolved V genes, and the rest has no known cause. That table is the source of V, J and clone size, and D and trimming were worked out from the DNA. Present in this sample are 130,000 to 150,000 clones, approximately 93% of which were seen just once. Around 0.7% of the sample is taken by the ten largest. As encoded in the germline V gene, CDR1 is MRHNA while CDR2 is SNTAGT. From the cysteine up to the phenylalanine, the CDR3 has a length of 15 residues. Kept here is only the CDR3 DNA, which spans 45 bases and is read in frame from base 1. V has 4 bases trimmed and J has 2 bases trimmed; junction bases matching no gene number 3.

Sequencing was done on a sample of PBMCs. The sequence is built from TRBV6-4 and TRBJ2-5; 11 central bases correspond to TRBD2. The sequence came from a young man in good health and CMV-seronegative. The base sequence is TGTGCCAGCAGTGTACTAGCGGGAGCTCAAGAGACCCAGTACTTC. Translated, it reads CASSVLAGAQETQYF.